The 17 T cell receptor beta chains given below trace back to one sample, sequenced in a study of T cell clones after liver transplantation. Only in-frame clones appear in the TCRdb table, and some are missing; sequencing was by immunoSEQ multiplex PCR. The sample gives some 61,000 clones, roughly 70% of which show up once; about a tenth is in the top ten. The sequences come from CD4+ T cells from blood, collected at the 22-month timepoint. These receptors were obtained from a human patient who received a liver transplant. Some T cells may have originated in the graft donor.

This chain uses TRBV27 with TRBJ2-6; D uncertain. This CDR3 has 15 residues. CDR1 is MNHEY and CDR2 is SMNVEV in the germline V gene (reference sequence). Trimming pared 3 bases from V and 0 bases from J, leaving 6 bases between. DNA of the CDR3: TGTGCCAGCAGTTTTTGGAGCTCTGGGGCCAACGTCCTGACTTTC. It translates to CASSFWSSGANVLTF.

The chain carries TRBV5-6 and TRBJ1-2, with D maybe TRBD1 (6 bases). This CDR3 is 14 amino acids long. Deletions cut 4 bases from V and 4 bases from J, with 14 bases between. Germline-derived CDR1 and CDR2 are SGHDT and YYEEEE. DNA for the CDR3: TGTGCCAGCAGCCCTGGTACAGGGCTCTATGGCTACACCTTC. This translates into CASSPGTGLYGYTF. Supplemented by reference TRBV5-6 and TRBJ1-2, the full variable domain reads DAGVTQSPTHLIKTRGQQVTLRCSPKSGHDTVSWYQQALGQGPQFIFQYYEEEERQRGNFPDRFSGHQFPNYSSELNVNALLLGDSALYLCASSPGTGLYGYTFGSGTRLTVV.

This sequence joins TRBV6-1 and TRBJ2-1; the D gene is possibly TRBD2 (6 bases). Trimming took 1 base from V and 4 from J, leaving 14 bases between them. CDR1 MNHNS and CDR2 SASEGT come from the germline V gene. This CDR3 region has 16 residues. DNA for the CDR3: TGTGCCAGCAGTGAAGGCCTGTTTGCGGGGTACAATGAGCAGTTCTTC. Its protein product is CASSEGLFAGYNEQFF.

The chain links TRBV7-2 to TRBJ2-5; D not resolved. CDR3 length equals 14 residues. The germline V gene has CDR1 SGHTA and CDR2 FQGNSA. Trimming took 6 bases from V and 0 from J, leaving 11 bases between them. CDR3 nucleotide sequence: TGTGCCAGCAGATCTGACACTTACCAAGAGACCCAGTACTTC. This translates into CASRSDTYQETQYF.

The chain has TRBV25-1 and TRBJ1-1, with TRBD1 identical over 11 bases. CDR1 and CDR2 (germline): MGHDK, SYGVNS. V dropped 7 bases and J dropped 7; count of bases not matched to a gene: 5. The CDR3 has 13 residues. The CDR3 DNA reads as TGTGCCAGCAAAACCGGGACAGGGGGTGAAGCTTTCTTT. Its protein product is CASKTGTGGEAFF.

V and J are TRBV29-1 and TRBJ2-1; possible D gene TRBD1, 5 bases. The V end lost 5 bases, the J end lost 5 bases, and 10 bases lay between the germline ends. The CDR3 contains 12 residues. Germline-derived CDR1 and CDR2 are SQVTM and ANQGSEA. The CDR3 sequence is CSVRAGNNEQFF. DNA for the CDR3: TGCAGCGTTCGGGCAGGGAACAATGAGCAGTTCTTC.

The rearrangement uses TRBV7-2 and TRBJ1-3; D gene uncertain. Trimming stripped 7 bases from V and 0 bases from J, with 13 bases between. Germline lookup yields CDR1 SGHTA and CDR2 FQGNSA. The CDR3 length is 15 residues. CDR3 region: CASNRGLASGNTIYF. The CDR3 coding sequence is TGTGCCAGCAACCGCGGGTTGGCCTCTGGAAACACCATATATTTT.

The rearrangement joins TRBV27 to TRBJ1-2, with D possibly TRBD1 on 5 matching bases. Trimming cost V 0 bases and J 9 bases, with 11 bases left between them. The CDR3 contains 13 residues. Germline values: CDR1 MNHEY, CDR2 SMNVEV (reference sequence). CDR3 amino acids: CASSLSTGTSYTF. The CDR3 DNA reads TGTGCCAGCAGTTTATCCACAGGTACGAGCTACACCTTC.

This sequence joins TRBV18 and TRBJ1-6; no clear D gene. This CDR3 has 16 amino acids. V was pared by 0 bases and J by 0 bases, with 6 bases between. Germline loops: CDR1 KGHSH, CDR2 LQKENI. The CDR3 region has the DNA TGTGCCAGCTCACCACCGGGGAGCTCCTATAATTCACCCCTCCACTTT. This translates into CASSPPGSSYNSPLHF.

V usage is TRBV7-9 and J usage is TRBJ2-2, with D perhaps TRBD1 or TRBD2 (6 bases each). Germline V CDR1 and CDR2: SEHNR, FQNEAQ (reference sequence). The CDR3 has 18 residues. Trimming pared 3 bases from V and 5 bases from J, leaving 22 bases between. CDR3 bases: TGTGCCAGCAGCTTGGTTAAGGGGGGAGCCATTCGAACCGGGGAGCTGTTTTTT. Translated, it gives CASSLVKGGAIRTGELFF.

This rearrangement joins TRBV19 to TRBJ1-1, with 9 bases identical to TRBD1. CDR1 and CDR2 (germline): LNHDA, SQIVND (reference sequence). The junction had 5 bases not matched to a gene; V was cut back by 10 bases and J by 2 bases. This CDR3 is built from 13 residues. CDR3 loop: CAIKDRGNTEAFF. CDR3 nucleotides: TGTGCCATCAAGGACAGGGGAAACACTGAAGCTTTCTTT. Full variable domain (outside the CDR3, taken from reference TRBV19 and TRBJ1-1): DGGITQSPKYLFRKEGQNVTLSCEQNLNHDAMYWYRQDPGQGLRLIYYSQIVNDFQKGDIAEGYSVSREKKESFPLTVTSAQKNPTAFYLCAIKDRGNTEAFFGQGTRLTVV.

DNA of the CDR3: TGTGCCACCAGCACCCTTCCCGGGACAGGCTCCTACGAGCAGTACTTC. This sequence encodes CATSTLPGTGSYEQYF. The chain combines TRBV15 with TRBJ2-7, with 8 bases aligning to TRBD1. The CDR3 is 16 amino acids. J lost 0 bases, V lost 4 bases, and 8 bases had no gene match. Germline CDR1 and CDR2: LNHNV and YYDKDF (reference sequence). The full variable domain, with the rest looked up from reference TRBV15 and TRBJ2-7, is DAMVIQNPRYQVTQFGKPVTLSCSQTLNHNVMYWYQQKSSQAPKLLFHYYDKDFNNEADTPDNFQSRRPNTSFCFLDIRSPGLGDTAMYLCATSTLPGTGSYEQYFGPGTRLTVT.

This rearrangement joins TRBV25-1 to TRBJ2-1; 9 bases match TRBD1. Germline-derived CDR1 and CDR2 are MGHDK and SYGVNS. Trimming took 4 bases from V and 4 from J; bases not matched to a gene: 5. The CDR3 totals 15 residues. In DNA form, the CDR3 reads TGTGCCAGCAGTGCCCCCGGGACAGGGTACAATGAGCAGTTCTTC. Amino acid sequence: CASSAPGTGYNEQFF.

The rearrangement joins TRBV5-4 to TRBJ2-3; 12 bases agree with TRBD2. Germline CDR1 and CDR2: SGHNT and YYREEE (reference sequence). CDR3 length: 17 residues. After removal of 4 bases from V and 0 bases from J, the junction contained 6 bases not matched to a gene. DNA of the CDR3: TGTGCCAGCAGCCGACAGGGGACTAGCGGGAGCACAGATACGCAGTATTTT. Encoded protein: CASSRQGTSGSTDTQYF.

The chain couples TRBV6-1 to TRBJ1-1; no clear D gene. The germline CDR1 and CDR2 sequences are MNHNS and SASEGT. This CDR3 is built from 13 residues. Trimming shortened V by 5 bases and J by 11 bases, and 18 bases separated the two germline ends. CDR3 bases: TGTGCCAGCAGTCTCCCCCCTGCGCCGGTGGCTTTCTTT. Amino acids: CASSLPPAPVAFF.

For the CDR3, the DNA is TGTGCCAGTAGTACCCAAGCTACTCAGCCCCAGCATTTT. Protein sequence: CASSTQATQPQHF. This sequence joins TRBV19 and TRBJ1-5; D gene ambiguous. The CDR3 extends over 13 amino acids. Per germline, CDR1 LNHDA and CDR2 SQIVND (reference sequence). The V gene lost 4 bases and the J gene lost 6 bases, with 10 bases spanning the gap.

The chain joins TRBV6-5 to TRBJ2-7; perhaps TRBD2 as D (6 bases). This CDR3 contains 15 residues. Trimming removed 1 base at V and 2 bases at J, with 12 bases between. The germline V gene encodes CDR1 MNHEY and CDR2 SVGAGI. The CDR3 protein is CASSYFLGGAYEQYF. The CDR3 coding sequence is TGTGCCAGCAGTTACTTCTTAGGCGGGGCCTACGAGCAGTACTTC.